Below are 10 T cell receptor beta chains sequenced from a single sample in a study of shared T cell receptors in the human thymus (dated by TCRdb to 2020 to 2022). The library was built by means of the immunoSEQ multiplex PCR assay. TCRdb carries this immuneACCESS record with in-frame sequences only. Its versions omit some clonotypes, under half of them owing to an unresolved V gene in the studies checked, with the rest unexplained. This sample lists 500,000 to 550,000 clones; around 78% were detected once. The leading ten clones occupy less than 0.015% of the sample. These sequences were also reported in another study, on human thymus T cells.

Sequenced: thymocytes. The receptor set was obtained from a boy under two years old with a congenital heart defect. Donor details come from another sample of the same person, matched by shared clones.

This clone has just one count. This chain links TRBV7-9 with TRBJ1-2; 11 bases map to TRBD1. V gave up 5 bases and J gave up 7 bases; unmatched junction bases: 6. This CDR3 comprises 14 residues. Per germline, CDR1 SEHNR and CDR2 FQNEAQ (reference sequence). The chain's CDR3 is CASSAGQGAGGYTF. The CDR3 nucleotides read TGTGCCAGCAGCGCAGGACAGGGGGCTGGTGGCTACACCTTC.

The chain recombines TRBV14 with TRBJ1-2; TRBD1 matches at 8 bases. V dropped 0 bases and J dropped 5; count of bases not matched to a gene: 5. This CDR3 has 15 amino acids. CDR1 and CDR2 (germline): SGHDN, FVKESK. CDR3 bases: TGTGCCAGCAGCCAAGAGAGCCAGGGGGCTTATGGCTACACCTTC. Translated: CASSQESQGAYGYTF.

The CDR3 DNA is TGTGCCAGTAGTGCCCCCGGGACTAGCGGGCACAATGAGCAGTTCTTC. Its translation is CASSAPGTSGHNEQFF. This chain joins TRBV19 and TRBJ2-1, with 12 bases identical to TRBD2. This CDR3 region has 16 residues. V was clipped by 5 bases and J by 5 bases; unmatched bases: 7. Germline CDR1 is LNHDA and CDR2 is SQIVND (reference sequence). The whole variable domain, remainder taken from reference TRBV19 and TRBJ2-1, is DGGITQSPKYLFRKEGQNVTLSCEQNLNHDAMYWYRQDPGQGLRLIYYSQIVNDFQKGDIAEGYSVSREKKESFPLTVTSAQKNPTAFYLCASSAPGTSGHNEQFFGPGTRLTVL.

The V call is TRBV5-6, the J call TRBJ2-7; a weak D match, TRBD2 (6 bases). Germline lookup yields CDR1 SGHDT and CDR2 YYEEEE. Trimming cost V 0 bases and J 6 bases, with 13 bases left between them. There are 14 residues in the CDR3. DNA of the CDR3: TGTGCCAGCAGCTTGGGATGGGGGGTATGCGAGCAGTACTTC. Encoded protein: CASSLGWGVCEQYF.

The V call is TRBV4-1, the J call TRBJ1-1; 9 bases map to TRBD1. The CDR3 is made up of 15 amino acids. CDR1 and CDR2 from the germline V gene are MGHRA and YSYEKL. V was pared by 6 bases and J by 0 bases, with 5 bases of the junction left unmatched. CDR3 sequence (DNA): TGCGCCAGCAGTTTCGGACAGGGGATGAACACTGAAGCTTTCTTT. This sequence encodes CASSFGQGMNTEAFF.

A remark on this clone: Other DNA sequences of this sample code for an identical CDR3. V and J are TRBV28 and TRBJ2-7; TRBD2 agrees at 11 bases. The germline V gene encodes CDR1 MDHEN and CDR2 SYDVKM. The CDR3 has 16 amino acids. J gave up 0 bases and V 4 bases, and 5 bases lay outside the gene matches. CDR3 sequence (DNA): TGTGCCAGCAGTTCAACCGGGACTAGCGGCTCCTACGAGCAGTACTTC. It is translated as CASSSTGTSGSYEQYF.

The chain has TRBV27 and TRBJ1-5, with 9 bases matching TRBD1. V lost 3 bases to trimming and J lost 5 bases; unmatched junction nucleotides: 5. The CDR3 has 15 amino acids. Germline CDR1 reads MNHEY; CDR2 reads SMNVEV (reference sequence). The CDR3 DNA reads as TGTGCCAGCAGTTTCGGGGGACAGGGTGATCAGCCCCAGCATTTT. Translation: CASSFGGQGDQPQHF.

The chain carries TRBV28 and TRBJ2-7; D unclear. Germline lookup yields CDR1 MDHEN and CDR2 SYDVKM. The CDR3 runs to 13 residues. V lost 4 bases, J lost 6 bases, and 13 bases lay in between. Here the CDR3 reads CASSSPSPGEQYF. The DNA for the CDR3 is TGTGCCAGCAGTTCCCCCTCCCCGGGCGAGCAGTACTTC.

This rearrangement joins TRBV27 to TRBJ1-5; TRBD1 might be the D (5 bases). CDR1 is MNHEY, CDR2 SMNVEV, per germline (reference sequence). V shed 1 base and J shed 0 bases, with 7 bases lying between them. The CDR3 is 15 residues long. This chain's CDR3 is CASSLWGSSNQPQHF. The CDR3 DNA reads TGTGCCAGCAGTTTATGGGGCTCTAGCAATCAGCCCCAGCATTTT.

Concerning this clone itself: The junction does not match germline at one end; this may be a read error. The DNA for the CDR3 is TGTGCCAGCAGTTTAGCGACCCAGGGCGACTATGGCTACACCTTC. Its protein is CASSLATQGDYGYTF. J is TRBJ1-2 and V is TRBV13; D is possibly TRBD1 (5 bases). The CDR3 totals 15 residues. Germline CDR1 PRHDT, CDR2 FYEKMQ (reference sequence).